The sequence of this T cell receptor (beta chain) was determined in a study of neurological immune-mediated disorders (dated by TCRdb to the late 2010s). Regarding the complete study: Among the 35 or so multiple sclerosis patients, around 31 had relapsing-remitting MS and 3 had secondary progressive MS. Peripheral blood TCR-beta repertoires from patients with HTLV-I-associated myelopathy (HAM/TSP), patients with multiple sclerosis, and healthy controls were compared in the study using UMI-based sequencing. Alongside PBMC samples, the set of more than 80 TCR-beta libraries contained longitudinal samples, technical triplicates, and paired CD4+ and CD8+ T-cell subsets that had been sorted. The cohort was made up of 60 to 75 subjects, consisting of 15 or so HAM/TSP patients, some 35 multiple sclerosis patients and around 20 healthy controls. Points the paper makes about the study in general: Expanded clones from different subjects shared no identical CDR3 amino acid sequences, which suggests that TCR-beta repertoires were private in all groups. The MS cluster showed no association with clinical or MRI features, and the authors stated that larger cohorts are needed. In a phylogenetic analysis, the repertoires of 18 out of 34 MS patients fell into a single cluster of related CDR3 sequences, pointing to a possible signature at the repertoire level. TCR clonal expansion was highest in HAM/TSP patients and lowest in MS patients, with MS patients falling below even healthy controls.

For unsorted PBMC libraries, 2 million PBMCs were used after storage in RNAlater at -80 degrees C until RNA extraction. The multiple sclerosis patients were enrolled in a US clinical protocol that used magnetic resonance imaging to evaluate disease progression. Peripheral blood was subjected to Ficoll-Hypaque density gradient centrifugation to isolate PBMCs, which were then cryopreserved in liquid nitrogen. The sample holds many counts of this clonotype. The target of this receptor is not known. The sample holds no much larger clone one base away, and base qualities are not on file. V is cut by 3 bases and J by 1 base, and the space between the germline ends is 9 bases. From its cysteine to its phenylalanine, the CDR3 spans 13 amino acids. The sequence is cut down to CDR3 DNA, 39 bases in frame from base 1. CDR1 DFQATT and CDR2 SNEGSKA were looked up in the germline V gene (reference sequence). To synthesize cDNA, template-switch 5'RACE was performed with a primer carrying a 10-nucleotide random unique molecular identifier so that each TCR transcript was tagged. Over 160 million TCR-beta sequences, covering 15-18 subjects, were produced in each sequencing run. The RNeasy kit was used to extract total RNA. The KAPA Real-time Library Amplification kit was used to amplify TCR-beta VDJ regions with primers for the TCR constant region and the 5'RACE anchor. A first PCR added sample indexes and Illumina adaptors, and a second PCR then raised library yield. The roughly 650 bp TCR product was size-selected on a 2% E-gel SizeSelection system after Ampure bead purification. Before pooling, libraries had their quality checked on a Bioanalyzer, their concentration measured with Qubit, and their quantity determined with the Kapa Library Quantification kit. An Illumina HiSeq 2500 was used to sequence the libraries paired-end at 2 x 150 bp. To increase sequence diversity, roughly 24-30% phiX was spiked into each library pool. Concerning the study's data processing: The UMI-based MiGEC pipeline processed quality-filtered reads and removed over 75% of raw TCR sequences during error correction. IMGT germline references were used for aligning VDJ genes, and each clonotype was defined as a unique CDR3 amino acid sequence together with its V-J genes. VDJtools evaluated clonal expansion, Shannon diversity and CDR3 relatedness (CalcPairwiseDistances, ClusterSamples); CLCbio workbench built phylogenetic trees. A clone was classed as expanded if it had 8 or more unique UMIs, a cutoff based on coefficient-of-variation modelling across technical triplicates. Clones were called with MiXCR by TCRdb after fastp trimmed the public reads at Q25, and only in-frame beta chains were retained. Entries are consolidated by CDR3 protein sequence, retaining the most common genes and DNA. For this entry, the V and J calls and clone size follow TCRdb and not the study's own pipeline. This sample comprises 45,000 to 65,000 distinct CDR3 sequences, about 3.7% of them detected only once. Clones ranked in the top ten supply more than 5% of the sample.

This sequence was found in a man aged 35-49 years with multiple sclerosis. The specimen was PBMCs. Recombination linked TRBV20-1 to TRBJ1-1, with no confidently assigned D gene. The DNA sequence is as follows: TGCAGTGCTAGCGAGCGGGGGAACACTGAAGCTTTCTTT. It translates as CSASERGNTEAFF.